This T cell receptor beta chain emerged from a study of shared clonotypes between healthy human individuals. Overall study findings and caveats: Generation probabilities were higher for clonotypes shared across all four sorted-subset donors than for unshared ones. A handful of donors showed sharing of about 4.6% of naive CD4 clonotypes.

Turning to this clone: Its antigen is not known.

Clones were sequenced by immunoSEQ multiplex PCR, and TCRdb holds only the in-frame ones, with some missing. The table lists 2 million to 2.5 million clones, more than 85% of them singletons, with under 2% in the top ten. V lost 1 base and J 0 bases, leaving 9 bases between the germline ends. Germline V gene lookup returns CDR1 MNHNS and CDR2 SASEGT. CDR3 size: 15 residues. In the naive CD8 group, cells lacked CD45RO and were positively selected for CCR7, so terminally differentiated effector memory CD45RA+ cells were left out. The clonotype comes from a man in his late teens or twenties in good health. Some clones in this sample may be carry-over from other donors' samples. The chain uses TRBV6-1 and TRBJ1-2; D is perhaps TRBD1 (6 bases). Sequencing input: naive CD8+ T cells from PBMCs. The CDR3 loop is CASSEGTVSNYGYTF. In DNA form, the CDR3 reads TGTGCCAGCAGTGAAGGGACAGTTTCTAACTATGGCTACACCTTC.